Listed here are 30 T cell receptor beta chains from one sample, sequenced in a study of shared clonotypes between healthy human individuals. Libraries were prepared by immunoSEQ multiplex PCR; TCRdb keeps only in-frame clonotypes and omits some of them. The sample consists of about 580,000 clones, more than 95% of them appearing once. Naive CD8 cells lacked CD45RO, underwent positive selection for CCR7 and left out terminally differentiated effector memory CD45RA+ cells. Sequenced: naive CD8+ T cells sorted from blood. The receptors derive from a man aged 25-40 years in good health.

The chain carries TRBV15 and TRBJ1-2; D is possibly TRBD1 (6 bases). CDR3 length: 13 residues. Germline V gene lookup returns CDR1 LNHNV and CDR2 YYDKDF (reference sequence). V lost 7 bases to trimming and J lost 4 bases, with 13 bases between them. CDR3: CATTAGEPYGYTF. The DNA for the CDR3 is TGTGCCACCACGGCAGGGGAACCCTATGGCTACACCTTC.

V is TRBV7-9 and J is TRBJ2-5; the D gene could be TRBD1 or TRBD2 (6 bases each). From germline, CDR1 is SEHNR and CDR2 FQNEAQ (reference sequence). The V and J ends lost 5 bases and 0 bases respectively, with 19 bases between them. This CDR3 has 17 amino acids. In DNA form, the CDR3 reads TGTGCCAGCAGCCCTCCCCGGGGGCGGAATAACCAAGAGACCCAGTACTTC. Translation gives CASSPPRGRNNQETQYF.

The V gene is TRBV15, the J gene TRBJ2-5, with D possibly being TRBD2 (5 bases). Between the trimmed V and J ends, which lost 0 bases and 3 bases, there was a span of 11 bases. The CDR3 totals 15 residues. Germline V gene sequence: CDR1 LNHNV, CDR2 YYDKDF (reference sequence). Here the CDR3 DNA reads TGTGCCACCAGCAGAGATCGGAGCGGAAAAGAGACCCAGTACTTC. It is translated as CATSRDRSGKETQYF.

This CDR3 reads CASSQDFQDWETQYF. The CDR3 DNA reads as TGTGCCAGCAGCCAAGATTTCCAGGACTGGGAGACCCAGTACTTC. The rearrangement joins TRBV4-2 to TRBJ2-5; weak D call: TRBD2 (5 bases). This CDR3 contains 15 residues. Trimming removed 0 bases at V and 5 bases at J, with 13 bases between. Germline V gene data show CDR1 as LGHNA and CDR2 as YNFKEQ.

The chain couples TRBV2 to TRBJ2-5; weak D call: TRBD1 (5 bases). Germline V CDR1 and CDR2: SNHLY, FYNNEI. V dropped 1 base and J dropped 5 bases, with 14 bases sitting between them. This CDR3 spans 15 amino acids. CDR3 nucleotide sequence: TGTGCCAGCAGTGAAGGCCACCGGACAACGGAGACCCAGTACTTC. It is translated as CASSEGHRTTETQYF.

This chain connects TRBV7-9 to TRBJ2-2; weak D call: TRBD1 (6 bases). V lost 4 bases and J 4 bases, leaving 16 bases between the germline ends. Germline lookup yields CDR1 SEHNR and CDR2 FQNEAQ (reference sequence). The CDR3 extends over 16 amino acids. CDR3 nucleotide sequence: TGTGCCAGCAGCTCGGTGACCAGGGGTGGCACCGGGGAGCTGTTTTTT. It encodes CASSSVTRGGTGELFF.

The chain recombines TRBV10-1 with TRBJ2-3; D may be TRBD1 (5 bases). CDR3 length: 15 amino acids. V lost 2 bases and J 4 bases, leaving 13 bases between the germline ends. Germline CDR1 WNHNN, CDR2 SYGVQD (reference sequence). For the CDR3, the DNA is TGCGCCAGCAGTGAGCTTGGCAGGGTAGCAGATACGCAGTATTTT. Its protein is CASSELGRVADTQYF.

The DNA for the CDR3 is TGCGCCAGCAGGGAAAGACCGGCTAGCGCCAGCTCCTACAATGAGCAGTTCTTC. Translated: CASRERPASASSYNEQFF. This chain joins TRBV4-1 and TRBJ2-1; D is possibly TRBD2 (6 bases). Trimming pared 6 bases from V and 0 bases from J, leaving 21 bases between. The CDR3 length is 18 residues. CDR1 and CDR2 (germline): MGHRA, YSYEKL.

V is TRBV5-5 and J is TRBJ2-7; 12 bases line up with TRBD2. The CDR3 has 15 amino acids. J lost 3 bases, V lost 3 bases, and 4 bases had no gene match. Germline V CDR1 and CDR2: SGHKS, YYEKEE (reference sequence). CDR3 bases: TGTGCCAGCAGCTCGGGGACTAGCGGGCGCTACGAGCAGTACTTC. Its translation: CASSSGTSGRYEQYF.

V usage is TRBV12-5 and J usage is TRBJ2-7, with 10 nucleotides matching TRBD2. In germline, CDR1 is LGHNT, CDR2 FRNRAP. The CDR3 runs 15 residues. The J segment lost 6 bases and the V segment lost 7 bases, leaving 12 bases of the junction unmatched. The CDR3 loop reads CASESSLAGVGEQYF. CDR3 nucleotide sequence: TGTGCTAGTGAATCATCGCTAGCGGGAGTCGGCGAGCAGTACTTC.

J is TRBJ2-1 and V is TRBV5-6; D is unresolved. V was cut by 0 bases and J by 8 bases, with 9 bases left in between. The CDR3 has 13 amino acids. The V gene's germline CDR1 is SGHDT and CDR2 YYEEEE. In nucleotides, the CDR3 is TGTGCCAGCAGCTTGGTTCGGTCGGATGAGCAGTTCTTC. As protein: CASSLVRSDEQFF.

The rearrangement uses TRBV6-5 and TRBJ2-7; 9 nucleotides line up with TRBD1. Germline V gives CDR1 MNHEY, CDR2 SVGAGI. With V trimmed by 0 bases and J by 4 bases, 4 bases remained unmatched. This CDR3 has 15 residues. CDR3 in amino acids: CASSYSQGAIYEQYF. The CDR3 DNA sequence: TGTGCCAGCAGTTACTCACAGGGGGCGATTTACGAGCAGTACTTC.

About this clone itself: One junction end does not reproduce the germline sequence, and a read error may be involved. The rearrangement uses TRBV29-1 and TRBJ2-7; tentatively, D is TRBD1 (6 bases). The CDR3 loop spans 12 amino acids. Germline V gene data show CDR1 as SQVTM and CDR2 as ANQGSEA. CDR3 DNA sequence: TGCAGCGTCTGTGACAGGCCCCACGAGCAGTATTTC. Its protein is CSVCDRPHEQYF.

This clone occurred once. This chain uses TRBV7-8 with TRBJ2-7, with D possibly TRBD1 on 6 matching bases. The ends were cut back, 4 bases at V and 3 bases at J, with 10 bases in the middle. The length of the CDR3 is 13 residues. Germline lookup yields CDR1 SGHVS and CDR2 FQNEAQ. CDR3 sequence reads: CASSSRQDYEQYF. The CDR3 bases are TGTGCCAGCAGCTCTCGACAGGACTACGAGCAGTACTTC.

As DNA, the CDR3 is TGCAGCGCTAGCCACGCGGGAGGGCTCGATGAGCAGTTCTTC. Amino acid sequence: CSASHAGGLDEQFF. V is TRBV29-1 and J is TRBJ2-1, with 9 bases aligning to TRBD2. The CDR3 is made up of 14 amino acids. Looked up from germline, CDR1 is SQVTM and CDR2 is ANQGSEA. After removal of 7 bases from V and 8 bases from J, the junction contained 12 bases not matched to a gene.

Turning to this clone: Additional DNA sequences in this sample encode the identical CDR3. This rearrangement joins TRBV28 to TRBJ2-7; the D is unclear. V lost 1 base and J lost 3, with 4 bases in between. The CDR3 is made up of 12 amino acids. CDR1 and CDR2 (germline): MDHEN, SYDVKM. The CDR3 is CASSLLDYEQYF. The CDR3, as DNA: TGTGCCAGCAGTTTATTAGACTACGAGCAGTACTTC.

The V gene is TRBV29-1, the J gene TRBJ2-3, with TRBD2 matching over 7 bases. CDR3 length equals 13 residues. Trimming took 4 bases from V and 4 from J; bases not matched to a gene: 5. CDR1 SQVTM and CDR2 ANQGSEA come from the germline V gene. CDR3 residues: CSVGGGPSDTQYF. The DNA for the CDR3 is TGCAGCGTTGGGGGAGGGCCCTCAGATACGCAGTATTTT.

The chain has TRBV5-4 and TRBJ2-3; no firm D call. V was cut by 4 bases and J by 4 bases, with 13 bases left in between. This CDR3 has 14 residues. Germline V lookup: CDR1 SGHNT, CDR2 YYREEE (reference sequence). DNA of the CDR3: TGTGCCAGCAGCGTAAGAAAGGGCCCAGATACGCAGTATTTT. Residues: CASSVRKGPDTQYF.

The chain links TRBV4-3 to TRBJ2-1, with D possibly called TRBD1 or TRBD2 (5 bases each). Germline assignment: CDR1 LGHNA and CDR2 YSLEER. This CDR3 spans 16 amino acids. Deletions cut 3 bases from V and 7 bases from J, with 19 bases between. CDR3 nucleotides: TGCGCCAGCAGCCAGAGGACCGGGACCTTGACAAATGAGCAGTTCTTC. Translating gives CASSQRTGTLTNEQFF.

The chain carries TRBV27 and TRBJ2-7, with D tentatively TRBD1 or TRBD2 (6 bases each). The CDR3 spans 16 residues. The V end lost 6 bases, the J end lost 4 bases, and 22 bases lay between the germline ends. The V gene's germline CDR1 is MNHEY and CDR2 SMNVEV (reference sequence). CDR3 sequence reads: CASSLSPPGAGYEQYF. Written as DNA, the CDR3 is TGTGCCAGCAGCCTTAGCCCCCCGGGGGCGGGGTACGAGCAGTACTTC.

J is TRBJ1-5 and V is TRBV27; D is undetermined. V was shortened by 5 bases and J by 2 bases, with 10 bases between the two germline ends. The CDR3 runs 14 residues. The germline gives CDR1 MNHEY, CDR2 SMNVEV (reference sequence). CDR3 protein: CASSPYTGNQPQHF. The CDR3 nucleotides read TGTGCCAGCAGTCCCTATACTGGCAATCAGCCCCAGCATTTT.

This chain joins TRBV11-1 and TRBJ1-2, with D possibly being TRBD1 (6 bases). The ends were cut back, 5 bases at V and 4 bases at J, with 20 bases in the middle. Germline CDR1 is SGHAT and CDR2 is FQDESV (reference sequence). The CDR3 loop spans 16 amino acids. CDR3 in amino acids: CASSDATVGGGYGYTF. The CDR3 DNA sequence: TGTGCCAGCAGCGACGCCACCGTGGGGGGCGGCTATGGCTACACCTTC.

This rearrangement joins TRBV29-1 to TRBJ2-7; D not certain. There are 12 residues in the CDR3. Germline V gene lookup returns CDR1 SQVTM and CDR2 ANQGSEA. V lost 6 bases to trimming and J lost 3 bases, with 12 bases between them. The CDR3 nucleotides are TGCAGCGTAAAGGGTGAGGACTACGAGCAGTACTTC. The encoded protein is CSVKGEDYEQYF.

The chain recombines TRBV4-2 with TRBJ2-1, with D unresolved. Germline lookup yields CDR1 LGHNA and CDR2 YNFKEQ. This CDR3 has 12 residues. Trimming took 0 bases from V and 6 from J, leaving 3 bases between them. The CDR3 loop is CASSQDSNEQFF. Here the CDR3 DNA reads TGTGCCAGCAGCCAAGACTCCAATGAGCAGTTCTTC.

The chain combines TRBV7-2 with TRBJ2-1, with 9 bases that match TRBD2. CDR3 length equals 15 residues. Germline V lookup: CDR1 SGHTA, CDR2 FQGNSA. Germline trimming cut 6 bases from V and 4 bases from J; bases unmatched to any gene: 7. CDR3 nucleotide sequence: TGTGCCAGCAGACCCACTAGCGGGCCATACAATGAGCAGTTCTTC. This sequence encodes CASRPTSGPYNEQFF. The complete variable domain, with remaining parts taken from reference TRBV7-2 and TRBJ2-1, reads GAGVSQSPSNKVTEKGKDVELRCDPISGHTALYWYRQSLGQGLEFLIYFQGNSAPDKSGLPSDRFSAERTGGSVSTLTIQRTQQEDSAVYLCASRPTSGPYNEQFFGPGTRLTVL.

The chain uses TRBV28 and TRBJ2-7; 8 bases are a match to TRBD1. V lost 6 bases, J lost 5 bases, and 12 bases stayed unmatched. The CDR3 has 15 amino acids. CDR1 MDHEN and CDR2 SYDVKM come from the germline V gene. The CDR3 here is CASRDLLRQGNEQYF. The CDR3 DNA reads TGTGCCAGCAGAGATTTATTGAGACAGGGGAACGAGCAGTACTTC.

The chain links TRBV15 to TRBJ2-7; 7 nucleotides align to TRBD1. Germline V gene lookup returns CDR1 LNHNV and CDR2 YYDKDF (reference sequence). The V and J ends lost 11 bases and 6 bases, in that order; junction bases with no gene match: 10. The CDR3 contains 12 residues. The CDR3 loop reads CASNRGRGEQYF. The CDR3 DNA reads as TGTGCCTCCAACAGGGGTCGGGGCGAGCAGTACTTC.

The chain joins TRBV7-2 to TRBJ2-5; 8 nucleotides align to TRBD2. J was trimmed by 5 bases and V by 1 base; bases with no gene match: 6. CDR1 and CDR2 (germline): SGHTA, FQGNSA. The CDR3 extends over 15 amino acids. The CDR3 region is CASSLESGSSETQYF. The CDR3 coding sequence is TGTGCCAGCAGCTTAGAGAGCGGGAGTAGTGAGACCCAGTACTTC.

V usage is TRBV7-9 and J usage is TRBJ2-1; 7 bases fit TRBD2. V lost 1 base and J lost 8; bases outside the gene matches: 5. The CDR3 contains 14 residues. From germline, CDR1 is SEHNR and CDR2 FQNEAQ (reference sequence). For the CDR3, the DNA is TGTGCCAGCAGCTTAGAGGGAGGGCCGCATGAGCAGTTCTTC. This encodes CASSLEGGPHEQFF.

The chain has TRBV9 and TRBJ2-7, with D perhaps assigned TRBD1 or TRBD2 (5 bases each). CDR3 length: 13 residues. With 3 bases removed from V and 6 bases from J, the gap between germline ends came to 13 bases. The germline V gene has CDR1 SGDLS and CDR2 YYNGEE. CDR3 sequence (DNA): TGTGCCAGCAGCGACGGGACGAGTTCCGAGCAGTACTTC. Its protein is CASSDGTSSEQYF.